This T cell receptor (beta chain) was identified during a study of neurological immune-mediated disorders. V was clipped by 5 bases and J by 3 bases, with 10 bases between them. The CDR3 runs to 13 residues. Germline values: CDR1 MDHEN, CDR2 SYDVKM. One entry per CDR3 protein, called by TCRdb with MiXCR from the 5' RACE reads. The sample has tens of thousands of distinct CDR3 sequences, approximately 3.7% seen once; the top ten hold roughly 2.8%. Notes on the study in general: For the multiple sclerosis repertoire cluster, no association with any clinical or MRI feature was found.

This clonotype was counted many times. The antigen is undetermined. Sequenced sample: PBMCs. The V gene is TRBV28, the J gene TRBJ2-5; either TRBD1 or TRBD2 may supply D (5 bases each). The receptor's source is a middle-aged man with multiple sclerosis. For the CDR3, the DNA is TGTGCCAGCAGTATCGGGACGGAAGAGACCCAGTACTTC. It codes for CASSIGTEETQYF.